The rows below give T cell receptor beta chains drawn from one sample of a study of spatial heterogeneity in lung cancer. TCRdb processed the 5' RACE reads anew with MiXCR; each CDR3 protein has one entry. This sample has fewer than 65,000 distinct CDR3 sequences, with 6.3% found just once. Here the sequenced sample was PBMCs, taken at surgery. Receptors originate from a female donor with early-stage non-small cell lung cancer. Each CDR3 is given without its conserved first and last residue.

CDR3aa: ASSQGQSSGANVLT
j_gene: TRBJ2-6
v_gene: TRBV4-1

CDR3aa: ATSREEGTGELF
j_gene: TRBJ2-2
v_gene: TRBV15

CDR3aa: ASVGDSDPRPGYT
j_gene: TRBJ1-2
v_gene: TRBV23-1

CDR3aa: SVVGTGGTYEQY
j_gene: TRBJ2-7
v_gene: TRBV29-1

CDR3aa: ATSDPSYRQGRTDTQY
j_gene: TRBJ2-3
v_gene: TRBV24-1

CDR3aa: ASSVAASGSWDNEQF
j_gene: TRBJ2-1
v_gene: TRBV9

CDR3aa: ASSQRPGANVLT
j_gene: TRBJ2-6
v_gene: TRBV3-1

CDR3aa: ASSQEYLAGGYTDTQY
j_gene: TRBJ2-3
v_gene: TRBV14

CDR3aa: ASRQGAGGTEAF
j_gene: TRBJ1-1
v_gene: TRBV6-1

CDR3aa: ASSRGQGANTEAF
j_gene: TRBJ1-1
v_gene: TRBV7-6

CDR3aa: SARDAPGQGRTEAF
j_gene: TRBJ1-1
v_gene: TRBV20-1

CDR3aa: ASSYSGRGNTGELF
j_gene: TRBJ2-2
v_gene: TRBV6-5

CDR3aa: ASSEKGRGNSPLH
j_gene: TRBJ1-6
v_gene: TRBV10-2

CDR3aa: SAKDRADTEAF
j_gene: TRBJ1-1
v_gene: TRBV20-1

CDR3aa: ATSRDPFGTILPGELF
j_gene: TRBJ2-2
v_gene: TRBV15

CDR3aa: ASTNGDIPYEQY
j_gene: TRBJ2-7
v_gene: TRBV6-2/TRBV6-3

CDR3aa: ASSLPQGIYEQY
j_gene: TRBJ2-7
v_gene: TRBV12-3/TRBV12-4

CDR3aa: ASNPTGTIGYT
j_gene: TRBJ1-2
v_gene: TRBV19

CDR3aa: ASSRMEGRNEQF
j_gene: TRBJ2-1
v_gene: TRBV5-4

CDR3aa: ASSERGRNEKLF
j_gene: TRBJ1-4
v_gene: TRBV6-1

CDR3aa: ASSQGLDRNTEAF
j_gene: TRBJ1-1
v_gene: TRBV4-1

CDR3aa: ASSYSISNEQF
j_gene: TRBJ2-1
v_gene: TRBV6-5

CDR3aa: ASSQTGSQGTEAF
j_gene: TRBJ1-1
v_gene: TRBV12-3/TRBV12-4

CDR3aa: ASSRGLHHGYT
j_gene: TRBJ1-2
v_gene: TRBV23-1

CDR3aa: ASSGEVGGAQY
j_gene: TRBJ2-3
v_gene: TRBV2

CDR3aa: ASSPGASGSSYNEQF
j_gene: TRBJ2-1
v_gene: TRBV5-1

CDR3aa: ASSLSLAGVRGYEQY
j_gene: TRBJ2-7
v_gene: TRBV5-4

CDR3aa: ASSQGGTIGNIQY
j_gene: TRBJ2-4
v_gene: TRBV14

CDR3aa: SASGEETQY
j_gene: TRBJ2-5
v_gene: TRBV20-1